The TCR beta chain under discussion was sequenced for a study of blood T cells in healthy people across ages. It was with a sample-barcoded 5' primer and a J-beta primer mix that a second PCR of roughly 7 to 12 cycles was run. TCRdb re-derived calls from the 5' RACE reads in MiXCR, one entry per CDR3 protein. Among roughly 730,000 distinct CDR3 sequences listed, 56% were seen once. The germline gives CDR1 LGHNA, CDR2 YSLEER. This CDR3 contains 16 residues. V was pared by 0 bases and J by 0 bases, with 9 bases between. Sequencing was carried out using blood. The V and J genes are TRBV4-3 and TRBJ2-1; D is possibly TRBD2 (5 bases). This TCR derives from a man aged 35-49 years in good health. The CDR3: CASSQESGFSYNEQFF. CDR3 coding DNA: TGCGCCAGCAGCCAAGAGTCGGGATTCTCCTACAATGAGCAGTTCTTC.